This TCR beta chain was captured in a study of blood T cell repertoires in COVID-19. Study-wide background: There were acute and convalescent COVID-19 samples, and they came from the United States, Italy and Spain.

Germline V CDR1 and CDR2: SGHTS, YDEGEE. Trimming pared 0 bases from V and 1 base from J, leaving 5 bases between. The CDR3 length is 14 residues. Data came from immunoSEQ multiplex PCR; TCRdb stores just in-frame clones and leaves some out. The sample comprises some 320,000 clones, approximately 89% of which are singletons, and 11% rests with the top ten. The chain joins TRBV5-8 to TRBJ1-3, with D unresolved. Specimen: peripheral blood. The receptor was derived from a woman in her thirties with COVID-19, enrolled during active disease. CDR3 amino acids: CASSLAGSGNTIYF. As DNA, the CDR3 is TGTGCCAGCAGCTTGGCGGGATCTGGAAACACCATATATTTT. The full variable domain, in which reference TRBV5-8 and TRBJ1-3 provide the parts outside the CDR3, is EAGVTQSPTHLIKTRGQQATLRCSPISGHTSVYWYQQALGLGLQFLLWYDEGEERNRGNFPPRFSGRQFPNYSSELNVNALELEDSALYLCASSLAGSGNTIYFGEGSWLTVV.